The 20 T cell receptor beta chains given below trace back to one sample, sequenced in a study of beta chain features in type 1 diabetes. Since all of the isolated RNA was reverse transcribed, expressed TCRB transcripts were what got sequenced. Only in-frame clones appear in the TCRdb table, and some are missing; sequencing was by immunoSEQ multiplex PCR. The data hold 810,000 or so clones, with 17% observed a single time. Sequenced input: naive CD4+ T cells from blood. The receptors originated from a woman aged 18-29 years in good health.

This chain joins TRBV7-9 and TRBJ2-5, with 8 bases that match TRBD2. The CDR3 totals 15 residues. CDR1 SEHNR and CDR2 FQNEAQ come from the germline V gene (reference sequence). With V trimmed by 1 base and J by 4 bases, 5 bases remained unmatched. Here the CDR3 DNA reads TGTGCCAGCAGCTTAGTCGGGAGGGCCGGAGAGACCCAGTACTTC. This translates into CASSLVGRAGETQYF.

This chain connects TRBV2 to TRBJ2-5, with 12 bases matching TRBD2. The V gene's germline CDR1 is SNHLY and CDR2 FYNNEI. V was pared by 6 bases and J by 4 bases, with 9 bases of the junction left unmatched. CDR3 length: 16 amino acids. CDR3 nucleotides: TGTGCCAGCAGCCCTCGACCTAGCGGGAGGGGAGAGACCCAGTACTTC. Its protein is CASSPRPSGRGETQYF.

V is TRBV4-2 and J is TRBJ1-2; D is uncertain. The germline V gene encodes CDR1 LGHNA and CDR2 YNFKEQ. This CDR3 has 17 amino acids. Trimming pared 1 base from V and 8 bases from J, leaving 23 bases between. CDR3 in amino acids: CASSQGVSPGALGGYTF. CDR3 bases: TGTGCCAGCAGCCAAGGGGTAAGCCCCGGAGCCCTGGGGGGCTACACCTTC.

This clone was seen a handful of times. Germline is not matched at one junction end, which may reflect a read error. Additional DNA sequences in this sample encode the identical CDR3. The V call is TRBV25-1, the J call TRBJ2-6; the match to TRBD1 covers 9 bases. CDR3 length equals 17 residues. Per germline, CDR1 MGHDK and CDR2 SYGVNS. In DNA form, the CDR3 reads TGTGCCAGCGGTGAGGGACAGGGTACCGCTGGGGCCAACGTCCTGACTTTC. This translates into CASGEGQGTAGANVLTF.

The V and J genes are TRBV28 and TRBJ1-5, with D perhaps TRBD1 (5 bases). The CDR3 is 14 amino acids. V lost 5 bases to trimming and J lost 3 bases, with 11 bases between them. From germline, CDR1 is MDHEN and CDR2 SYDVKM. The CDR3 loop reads CASSPRGNNQPQHF. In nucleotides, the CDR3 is TGTGCCAGCAGTCCCCGGGGGAACAATCAGCCCCAGCATTTT.

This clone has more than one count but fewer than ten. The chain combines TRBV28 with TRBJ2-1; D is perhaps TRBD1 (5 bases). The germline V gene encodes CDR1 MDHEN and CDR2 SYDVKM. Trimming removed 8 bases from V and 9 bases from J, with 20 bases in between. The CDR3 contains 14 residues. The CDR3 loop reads CASGVGATVAEQFF. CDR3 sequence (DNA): TGTGCCAGCGGGGTTGGGGCGACAGTGGCTGAGCAGTTCTTC.

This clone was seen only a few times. The CDR3 reads CASTSGTTDTQYF. The CDR3 DNA follows: TGTGCCAGTACCAGCGGGACCACAGATACGCAGTATTTT. The V call is TRBV7-2, the J call TRBJ2-3, with TRBD2 matching 7 bases. Germline CDR1 SGHTA, CDR2 FQGNSA. The J segment lost 2 bases and the V segment lost 9 bases, leaving 5 bases of the junction unmatched. The CDR3 is made up of 13 amino acids.

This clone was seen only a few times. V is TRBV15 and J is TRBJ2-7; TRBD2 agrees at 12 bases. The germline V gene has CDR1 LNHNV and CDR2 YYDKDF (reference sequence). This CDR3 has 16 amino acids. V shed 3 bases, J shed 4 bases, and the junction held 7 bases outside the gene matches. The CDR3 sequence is CATSRTSGRYTYEQYF. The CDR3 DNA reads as TGTGCCACCAGCAGGACTAGCGGGAGATACACGTACGAGCAGTACTTC.

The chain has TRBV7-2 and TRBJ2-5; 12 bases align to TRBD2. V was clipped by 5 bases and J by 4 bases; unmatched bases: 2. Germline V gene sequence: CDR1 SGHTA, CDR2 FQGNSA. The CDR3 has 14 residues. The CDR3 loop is CASSRTSGIETQYF. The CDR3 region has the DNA TGTGCCAGCAGCCGGACTAGCGGGATAGAGACCCAGTACTTC.

CDR3 amino acids: CASSPRTRVAGEDEQFF. The CDR3 DNA is TGTGCCAGCTCACCCCGAACTAGGGTAGCGGGAGAGGATGAGCAGTTCTTC. The chain has TRBV18 and TRBJ2-1; TRBD2 matches at 9 bases. V lost 3 bases, J lost 8 bases, and 14 bases stayed unmatched. The CDR3 has 17 residues. Germline lookup yields CDR1 KGHSH and CDR2 LQKENI.

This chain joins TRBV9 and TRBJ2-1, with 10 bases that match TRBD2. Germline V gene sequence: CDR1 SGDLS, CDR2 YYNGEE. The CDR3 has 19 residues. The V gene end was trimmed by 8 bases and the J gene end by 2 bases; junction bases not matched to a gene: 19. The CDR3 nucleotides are TGTGCCAGAATCTGGGGTGGGGTAGCGGGAGGTCGGCCCTACAATGAGCAGTTCTTC. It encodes CARIWGGVAGGRPYNEQFF.

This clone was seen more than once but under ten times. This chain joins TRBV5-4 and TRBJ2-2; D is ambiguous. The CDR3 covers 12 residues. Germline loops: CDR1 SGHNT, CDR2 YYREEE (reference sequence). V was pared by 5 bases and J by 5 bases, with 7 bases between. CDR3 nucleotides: TGTGCCAGCAGTCGTCTTACCGGGGAGCTGTTTTTT. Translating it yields CASSRLTGELFF.

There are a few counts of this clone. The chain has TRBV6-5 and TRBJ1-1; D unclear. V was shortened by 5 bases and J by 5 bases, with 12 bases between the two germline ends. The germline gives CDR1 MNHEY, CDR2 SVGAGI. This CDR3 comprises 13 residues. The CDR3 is CASSPVEGTEAFF. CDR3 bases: TGTGCCAGCAGTCCTGTTGAAGGGACTGAAGCTTTCTTT.

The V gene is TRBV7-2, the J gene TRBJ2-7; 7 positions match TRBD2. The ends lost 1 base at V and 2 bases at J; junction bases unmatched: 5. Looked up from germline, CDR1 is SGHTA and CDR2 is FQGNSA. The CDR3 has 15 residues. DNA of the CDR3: TGTGCCAGCAGCTTAGTGCCTAGCGGAACCTACGAGCAGTACTTC. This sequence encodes CASSLVPSGTYEQYF.

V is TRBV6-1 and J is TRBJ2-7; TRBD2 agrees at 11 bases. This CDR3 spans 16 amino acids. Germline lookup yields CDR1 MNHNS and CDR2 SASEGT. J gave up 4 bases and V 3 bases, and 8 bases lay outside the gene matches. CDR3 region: CASSDAGTSGMYEQYF. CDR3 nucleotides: TGTGCCAGCAGTGATGCTGGGACTAGCGGAATGTACGAGCAGTACTTC.

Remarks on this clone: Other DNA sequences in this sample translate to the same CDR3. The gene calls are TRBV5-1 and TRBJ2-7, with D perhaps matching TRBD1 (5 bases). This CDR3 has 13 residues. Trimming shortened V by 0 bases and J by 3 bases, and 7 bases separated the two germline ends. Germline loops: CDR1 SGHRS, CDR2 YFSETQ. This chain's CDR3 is CASSLGRDYEQYF. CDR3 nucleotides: TGCGCCAGCAGCTTGGGCAGGGACTACGAGCAGTACTTC.

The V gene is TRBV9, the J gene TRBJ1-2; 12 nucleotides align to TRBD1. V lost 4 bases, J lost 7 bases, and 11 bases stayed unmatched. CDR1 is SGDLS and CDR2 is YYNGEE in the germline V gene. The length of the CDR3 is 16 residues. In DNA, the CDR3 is TGTGCCAGCAGCTCCCACGGGGACAGGGGGCGCGGTGGCTACACCTTC. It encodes CASSSHGDRGRGGYTF.

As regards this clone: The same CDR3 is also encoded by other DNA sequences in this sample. The chain's CDR3 is CASSFGQYNEQFF. The CDR3 DNA follows: TGCGCCAGCAGCTTCGGGCAGTACAATGAGCAGTTCTTC. The chain has TRBV5-1 and TRBJ2-1; D unclear. V shed 2 bases and J shed 4 bases, with 7 bases lying between them. Germline V CDR1 and CDR2: SGHRS, YFSETQ. The CDR3 spans 13 residues.

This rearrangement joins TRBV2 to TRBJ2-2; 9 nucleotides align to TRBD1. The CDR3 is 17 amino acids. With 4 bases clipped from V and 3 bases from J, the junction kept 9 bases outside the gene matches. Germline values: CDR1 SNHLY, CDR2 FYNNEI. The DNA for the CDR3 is TGTGCCAGCAGTGGACCTACCGGGACAGGGTACACCGGGGAGCTGTTTTTT. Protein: CASSGPTGTGYTGELFF.

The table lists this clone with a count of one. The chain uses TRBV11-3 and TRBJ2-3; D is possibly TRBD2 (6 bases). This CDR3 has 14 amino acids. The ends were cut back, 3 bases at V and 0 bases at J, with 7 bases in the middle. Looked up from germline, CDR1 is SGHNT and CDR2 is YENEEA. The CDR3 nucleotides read TGTGCCAGCAGCTTTGGGGGGAGCACAGATACGCAGTATTTT. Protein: CASSFGGSTDTQYF.